The T cell receptor beta chain under discussion was sequenced for a study of patients and donors after allogeneic stem cell transplantation. The V gene lost 0 bases and the J gene lost 4 bases, with 13 bases spanning the gap. Germline-derived CDR1 and CDR2 are MNHEY and SVGAGI. CDR3 length: 15 residues. TCRdb passed the RT-PCR reads through MiXCR, listing each CDR3 protein once. This sample has about 960,000 distinct CDR3 sequences; around 17% occur once, and the top ten carry 5% to 7.5%. The clonotype was recovered from a human donor who was either an allogeneic HSCT recipient or a stem cell or donor lymphocyte infusion donor (not recorded which). It is not recorded whose cells these are; they may come from a transplant donor. Sequenced input: blood, either unsorted or a sorted T cell fraction (not recorded which). The chain links TRBV6-5 to TRBJ2-7; D is unresolved. As DNA, the CDR3 is TGTGCCAGCAGTTACTCTCTTGGGGAAAGGTACGAGCAGTACTTC. Protein sequence: CASSYSLGERYEQYF.